What follows is one T cell receptor (beta chain) and its context. Its cognate antigen has yet to be identified. Qualities for individual bases were not recorded, and no much larger clone is one base off. The collaborating institutions used their own protocols to collect whole blood in K2EDTA tubes. For TCRbeta analysis, collaborator samples were shipped as frozen whole blood, as isolated PBMCs, or as DNA extracted from either sample type. TCRbeta CDR3 regions were amplified from genomic DNA using the immunoSEQ Assay, a bias-controlled multiplex PCR. Per the source publication's procedure: Within the assay, amplification of reference gene primers was used to estimate how many nucleated cells each sample contained. To quantify the absolute abundance of each unique TCRbeta CDR3 rearrangement, sequence reads were collapsed and filtered. For each sample, productive Simpson clonality was calculated as the square root of Simpson's diversity index over productive rearrangements. TCRdb stores this immuneACCESS table with in-frame sequences only. Part of the clones is absent; in the studies checked, under half of the shortfall reflects unresolved V genes, and no reason is known for the rest. V and J calls and clone size come straight from that table; D and trimming were deduced from the DNA. The sample data list 99,000 or so clones, and around 87% of these were observed just once. The top ten clones comprise around 14% of the sample.

This record comes from a study of blood T cell repertoires in COVID-19 (dated by TCRdb to the early 2020s). Regarding the research as a whole: The collaborator samples originated in the United States, Italy and Spain and spanned the acute and convalescent phases of COVID-19. The prospective study material was composed of cDNA or gDNA derived from T cells, B-cell-depleted T cells, or PBMCs. Where available, HLA class I and class II types were taken from metadata supplied by the sample provider and were not determined by assay-based typing. A freely available public database, intended as a resource for researchers studying the immune response to SARS-CoV-2, is where the repertoires were released. The samples were drawn from the first 160 participants of the ongoing ImmuneRACE study and from about 1,200 subjects provided by 6 global collaborators. Deeply sampled blood TCRbeta repertoires from subjects exposed to, actively infected with, or recovered from COVID-19 were included in the dataset. A de-identified subject ID, COVID-19 status, age in years and sex were almost always included in the sample metadata. Broader findings and caveats from the paper: The quantity of clinical and demographic metadata differed by source and by participant and was supplied without curation.

Specimen: peripheral blood. The sequence derives from a man in his forties or fifties with acute or convalescent COVID-19.

The CDR3 loop reads CASSLLPFNEQFF. The sequenced DNA is TGTGCCAGCAGCTTACTTCCCTTCAATGAGCAGTTCTTC. The V and J segments used are TRBV7-9 and TRBJ2-1; the D gene assignment is ambiguous. V loses 2 bases, J loses 6 bases, and the germline ends lie 8 bases apart. CDR1 and CDR2, looked up from the germline V gene (reference sequence), are SEHNR and FQNEAQ. From the cysteine up to the phenylalanine, the CDR3 has a length of 13 residues. Only CDR3 DNA remains: 39 bases, in frame from the first base.